The present entry profiles one T cell receptor beta chain with its context. Antigen specificity is unknown. V lost 2 bases, J lost 2 bases, and 11 bases lay in between. This CDR3 comprises 15 residues. Germline V gene lookup returns CDR1 SGDLS and CDR2 YYNGEE. These data are taken from a study of shared clonotypes between healthy human individuals. Using immunoSEQ multiplex PCR, the repertoire was profiled, and TCRdb retains in-frame clones only, with some absent. This sample has roughly 2.2 million clones, with over 90% found just once. Study outcomes and limitations: Several donors held roughly 5% of naive CD4 clonotypes in common.

This TCR came from a man between 18 and 29 years old in good health. Some clones in this sample may be carry-over from other donors' samples. V and J are TRBV9 and TRBJ2-1; perhaps TRBD2 as D (5 bases). Sample: naive CD4+ T cells from PBMCs. Subset indicated: CD45RA+ positively selected. The CDR3 nucleotides are TGTGCCAGCAGCGTCAGCTTACTAGCCTACAATGAGCAGTTCTTC. Encoded protein: CASSVSLLAYNEQFF.